Below are 23 T cell receptor beta chains sequenced from a single sample in a study of OX40 agonist ivuxolimab in advanced cancers. Measured with immunoSEQ multiplex PCR; TCRdb has only the in-frame clones, and not every one. The profile shows 60,000 to 80,000 clones, around 83% of them singletons. The input for sequencing was CD4+ or CD8+ T cells sorted from blood, taken in a trial of the OX40 agonist ivuxolimab. The receptors stem from an adult with an advanced solid tumor such as melanoma, head and neck, liver or kidney cancer.

The CDR3 DNA reads as TGTGCCAGCAGCTTAAGGGGCTACCAGAACGTAGATACGCAGTATTTT. Encoded protein: CASSLRGYQNVDTQYF. V is TRBV13 and J is TRBJ2-3, with D perhaps TRBD1 (5 bases). V lost 2 bases, J lost 5 bases, and 17 bases lay in between. Per the germline V gene, CDR1 is PRHDT and CDR2 is FYEKMQ (reference sequence). The length of the CDR3 is 16 residues.

This clone was found once. At one end the junction does not follow the germline gene, possibly because of a read error. This sequence joins TRBV6-6 and TRBJ1-2; no clear D gene. The CDR3 is made up of 12 amino acids. Germline lookup yields CDR1 MNHNY and CDR2 SVGAGI (reference sequence). The CDR3 protein is CASSYPRGGCRF. The CDR3 region has the DNA TGTGCCAGCAGTTACCCACGGGGAGGTTGCCGCTTC.

The CDR3 DNA follows: TGTGCCAGCAGCCGGAGCGGGATAAGGACAGATACGCAGTATTTT. Protein: CASSRSGIRTDTQYF. The chain combines TRBV7-2 with TRBJ2-3, with TRBD2 matching over 7 bases. V lost 5 bases, J lost 3 bases, and 8 bases stayed unmatched. The CDR3 has 15 amino acids. CDR1 and CDR2 from the germline V gene are SGHTA and FQGNSA.

V is TRBV19 and J is TRBJ1-1, with 9 bases identical to TRBD1. V trimming: 4 bases; J trimming: 3 bases; junction bases outside the gene matches: 3. Germline CDR1 reads LNHDA; CDR2 reads SQIVND (reference sequence). CDR3 size: 14 residues. CDR3: CASSRDREDTEAFF. Here the CDR3 DNA reads TGTGCCAGTAGTAGGGACAGGGAGGACACTGAAGCTTTCTTT.

The CDR3 DNA follows: TGTGCCAGTAGTCATCCGGGACAGCTTAGCAATCAGCCCCAGCATTTT. Translated, it gives CASSHPGQLSNQPQHF. The chain carries TRBV19 and TRBJ1-5, with TRBD1 identical over 7 bases. Germline trimming cut 5 bases from V and 0 bases from J; bases unmatched to any gene: 7. The CDR3 runs 16 residues. Germline CDR1 LNHDA, CDR2 SQIVND (reference sequence). Full variable domain (missing parts from reference TRBV19 and TRBJ1-5): DGGITQSPKYLFRKEGQNVTLSCEQNLNHDAMYWYRQDPGQGLRLIYYSQIVNDFQKGDIAEGYSVSREKKESFPLTVTSAQKNPTAFYLCASSHPGQLSNQPQHFGDGTRLSIL.

The chain recombines TRBV15 with TRBJ2-7; 9 bases fit TRBD2. CDR1 is LNHNV and CDR2 is YYDKDF in the germline V gene (reference sequence). V shed 0 bases, J shed 3 bases, and the junction held 3 bases outside the gene matches. The CDR3 length is 15 residues. The DNA of the CDR3 is TGTGCCACCAGCAGAGACCTAGCGGGGAACTACGAGCAGTACTTC. Amino acids: CATSRDLAGNYEQYF.

This rearrangement joins TRBV6-1 to TRBJ2-1, with a weak D call TRBD2 (5 bases). CDR1 and CDR2 (germline): MNHNS, SASEGT. The CDR3 length is 14 residues. Between the trimmed V and J ends, which lost 2 bases and 6 bases, there was a span of 11 bases. The CDR3 reads CASSEMLAINEQFF. The CDR3 DNA reads as TGTGCCAGCAGTGAAATGCTAGCTATCAATGAGCAGTTCTTC.

V gene TRBV5-5 combines with J gene TRBJ2-1; TRBD1 matches at 8 bases. The V segment lost 4 bases and the J segment 1 base; nucleotides outside the gene matches: 4. CDR1 is SGHKS and CDR2 is YYEKEE in the germline V gene (reference sequence). The CDR3 is 15 amino acids. The CDR3 sequence: CASSTGQGSYNEQFF. For the CDR3, the DNA is TGTGCCAGCAGCACCGGACAGGGATCCTACAATGAGCAGTTCTTC.

This sequence joins TRBV7-2 and TRBJ2-5, with D possibly called TRBD1 or TRBD2 (5 bases each). The germline V gene has CDR1 SGHTA and CDR2 FQGNSA. The CDR3 is made up of 16 amino acids. V was cut by 1 base and J by 1 base, with 13 bases left in between. CDR3 sequence: CASSLVGDAGQETQYF. The CDR3 bases are TGTGCCAGCAGCTTAGTAGGGGACGCCGGCCAAGAGACCCAGTACTTC.

The chain links TRBV5-6 to TRBJ1-4; possible D gene TRBD1, 5 bases. Trimming cost V 3 bases and J 10 bases, with 16 bases left between them. CDR1 is SGHDT, CDR2 YYEEEE, per germline. This CDR3 region has 14 residues. The CDR3 reads CASSSVSETAKLFF. The CDR3, as DNA: TGTGCCAGCAGCTCCGTGAGCGAGACAGCAAAACTGTTTTTT.

This clone is labeled medium-sized (0.01 to 0.1%). CDR3 in amino acids: CAWDHRAYGYTF. CDR3 DNA: TGTGCCTGGGACCACAGGGCCTATGGCTACACCTTC. The rearrangement links TRBV30 to TRBJ1-2, with D perhaps matching TRBD1 (6 bases). The CDR3 loop spans 12 amino acids. Trimming cost V 5 bases and J 4 bases, with 11 bases left between them. Germline CDR1 and CDR2: GTSNPN and SVGIG (reference sequence).

The chain has TRBV28 and TRBJ2-2, with 7 positions matching TRBD1. Germline CDR1 MDHEN, CDR2 SYDVKM. Germline trimming cut 3 bases from V and 1 base from J; bases unmatched to any gene: 5. CDR3 length: 16 residues. CDR3 coding DNA: TGTGCCAGCAGTTTTTCTTGGACAGGGAACACCGGGGAGCTGTTTTTT. Its protein is CASSFSWTGNTGELFF. The full variable domain, in which reference TRBV28 and TRBJ2-2 provide the parts outside the CDR3, is DVKVTQSSRYLVKRTGEKVFLECVQDMDHENMFWYRQDPGLGLRLIYFSYDVKMKEKGDIPEGYSVSREKKERFSLILESASTNQTSMYLCASSFSWTGNTGELFFGEGSRLTVL.

The chain joins TRBV19 to TRBJ1-1, with 7 bases lining up with TRBD1. CDR1 is LNHDA, CDR2 SQIVND, per germline (reference sequence). Germline trimming cut 10 bases from V and 0 bases from J; bases unmatched to any gene: 8. CDR3 size: 14 residues. Written as DNA, the CDR3 is TGTGCCACAGCAGGGGGGTTGATGAACACTGAAGCTTTCTTT. It yields the protein CATAGGLMNTEAFF.

The rearrangement links TRBV6-1 to TRBJ1-1; D possibly corresponds to TRBD1 (5 bases). This CDR3 contains 12 residues. The germline V gene has CDR1 MNHNS and CDR2 SASEGT. V was clipped by 7 bases and J by 4 bases, with 10 bases between them. CDR3 DNA sequence: TGTGCCAGCACCAGGGTTGGCACTGAAGCTTTCTTT. This gives the protein CASTRVGTEAFF.

The chain links TRBV7-6 to TRBJ1-3; no firm D call. The germline V gene has CDR1 SGHVS and CDR2 FNYEAQ. Trimming took 8 bases from V and 2 from J, leaving 10 bases between them. The CDR3 is 13 amino acids. CDR3 in DNA: TGTGCCAGCGCAGCCACACCTGGAAACACCATATATTTT. Amino acid sequence: CASAATPGNTIYF.

This chain connects TRBV6-6 to TRBJ2-5; D not resolved. This CDR3 comprises 14 residues. V was clipped by 0 bases and J by 2 bases, with 7 bases between them. CDR1 is MNHNY and CDR2 is SVGAGI in the germline V gene (reference sequence). The CDR3 protein is CASSYSQSQETQYF. The CDR3 nucleotides read TGTGCCAGCAGTTACTCTCAGTCACAAGAGACCCAGTACTTC.

J is TRBJ2-2 and V is TRBV27; possible D gene TRBD2, 5 bases. V shed 6 bases and J shed 0 bases, with 17 bases lying between them. The CDR3 totals 17 residues. Germline CDR1 reads MNHEY; CDR2 reads SMNVEV (reference sequence). The CDR3: CASRLTPPGTNTGELFF. For the CDR3, the DNA is TGTGCCAGCAGGCTCACCCCCCCCGGGACGAACACCGGGGAGCTGTTTTTT.

The chain is built from TRBV5-4 and TRBJ2-3; 8 bases match TRBD1. V gave up 3 bases and J gave up 5 bases; unmatched junction bases: 8. Germline-derived CDR1 and CDR2 are SGHNT and YYREEE (reference sequence). CDR3 length: 15 residues. The CDR3 bases are TGTGCCAGCAGCTCCGAGACAGGGGCGGGAGATACGCAGTATTTT. It is translated as CASSSETGAGDTQYF.

V is TRBV15 and J is TRBJ1-1, with D perhaps TRBD1 (5 bases). The CDR3 length is 16 residues. Per germline, CDR1 LNHNV and CDR2 YYDKDF (reference sequence). V gave up 0 bases and J gave up 5 bases, with 16 bases separating them. CDR3 loop: CATSRDMSRGLTEAFF. DNA of the CDR3: TGTGCCACCAGCAGAGATATGAGTAGGGGTTTAACTGAAGCTTTCTTT. Based on the CDR3 plus reference TRBV15 and TRBJ1-1, the full variable domain is DAMVIQNPRYQVTQFGKPVTLSCSQTLNHNVMYWYQQKSSQAPKLLFHYYDKDFNNEADTPDNFQSRRPNTSFCFLDIRSPGLGDTAMYLCATSRDMSRGLTEAFFGQGTRLTVV.

V and J are TRBV7-9 and TRBJ1-2; no definite D call. The CDR3 has 13 residues. The germline CDR1 and CDR2 sequences are SEHNR and FQNEAQ (reference sequence). Trimming took 6 bases from V and 1 from J, leaving 9 bases between them. Written as DNA, the CDR3 is TGTGCCAGCAGTTCGATAATTAACTATGGCTACACCTTC. Its protein product is CASSSIINYGYTF.

The chain links TRBV15 to TRBJ1-1; tentatively, D is TRBD1 (6 bases). Germline CDR1 LNHNV, CDR2 YYDKDF (reference sequence). Trimming cost V 5 bases and J 4 bases, with 11 bases left between them. The CDR3 loop spans 13 amino acids. In DNA, the CDR3 is TGTGCCACCAGCGAACAGGGCGGCACTGAAGCTTTCTTT. Translated: CATSEQGGTEAFF.

This chain links TRBV5-6 with TRBJ2-5, with no clear D. The V end was cut by 1 base, the J end by 3 bases, with 16 bases between. Germline V gene sequence: CDR1 SGHDT, CDR2 YYEEEE. There are 16 residues in the CDR3. The CDR3 protein is CASSLWNRRLEETQYF. For the CDR3, the DNA is TGTGCCAGCAGCTTGTGGAACAGACGGCTTGAAGAGACCCAGTACTTC.

This chain connects TRBV5-5 to TRBJ2-1; 7 bases match TRBD2. The J segment lost 7 bases and the V segment lost 0 bases, leaving 4 bases of the junction unmatched. The CDR3 covers 14 residues. Germline CDR1 is SGHKS and CDR2 is YYEKEE (reference sequence). CDR3 protein: CASSLASGTNEQFF. In DNA form, the CDR3 reads TGTGCCAGCAGCTTGGCTAGCGGAACAAATGAGCAGTTCTTC.